What follows are 23 T cell receptor beta chains derived from one specimen sequenced in a study of cytotoxic CD8 clonotypes in ibrutinib-treated CLL. Sequencing was performed with immunoSEQ multiplex PCR; in TCRdb, only in-frame clones are kept and a portion is missing. The sample gives roughly 250,000 clones, roughly 70% of which show up once; roughly 14% is in the top ten. Sequencing was performed on PBMCs, taken after 24 months of ibrutinib treatment. The source is a human donor with chronic lymphocytic leukemia.

The V and J genes are TRBV19 and TRBJ1-1, with D possibly being TRBD1 (5 bases). The germline V gene has CDR1 LNHDA and CDR2 SQIVND (reference sequence). V was pared by 5 bases and J by 0 bases, with 13 bases between. CDR3 length: 15 amino acids. In nucleotides, the CDR3 is TGTGCCAGTAGTTGGGGGGATGTAGTGAACACTGAAGCTTTCTTT. Amino acid sequence: CASSWGDVVNTEAFF. Full variable domain (missing parts from reference TRBV19 and TRBJ1-1): DGGITQSPKYLFRKEGQNVTLSCEQNLNHDAMYWYRQDPGQGLRLIYYSQIVNDFQKGDIAEGYSVSREKKESFPLTVTSAQKNPTAFYLCASSWGDVVNTEAFFGQGTRLTVV.

Concerning this clone itself: In the same sample, other DNA sequences code for this CDR3. The chain links TRBV7-9 to TRBJ2-1; 7 nucleotides line up with TRBD2. CDR3 size: 14 residues. Unmatched junction bases numbered 5, after V lost 8 bases and J lost 1 base. Germline lookup yields CDR1 SEHNR and CDR2 FQNEAQ (reference sequence). The CDR3 DNA follows: TGTGCCAGCTCCTTAGCGGGTTCCTACAATGAGCAGTTCTTC. As protein: CASSLAGSYNEQFF.

The chain has TRBV9 and TRBJ1-2; the D is unclear. This CDR3 region has 13 residues. Germline loops: CDR1 SGDLS, CDR2 YYNGEE. Trimming took 3 bases from V and 4 from J, leaving 10 bases between them. The CDR3 loop reads CASSEAGAYGYTF. CDR3 coding DNA: TGTGCCAGCAGCGAGGCAGGCGCCTATGGCTACACCTTC.

Regarding this clone: This may stem from a read error, because a much larger clone lies one nucleotide away. The rearrangement links TRBV28 to TRBJ2-1; no clear D gene. Germline values: CDR1 MDHEN, CDR2 SYDVKM. The germline V and J ends were trimmed by 5 bases and 4 bases, with 3 bases remaining between them. There are 11 residues in the CDR3. The DNA for the CDR3 is TGTGCCAGCAGTCCTTACAATGAGCAGTTCTTC. It encodes CASSPYNEQFF.

This chain connects TRBV14 to TRBJ2-1, with 7 bases matching TRBD1. V lost 0 bases and J lost 6; bases outside the gene matches: 5. Germline V CDR1 and CDR2: SGHDN, FVKESK. The CDR3 totals 15 residues. CDR3 sequence (DNA): TGTGCCAGCAGCCAAGAGGGGTCAGGGGGCAATGAGCAGTTCTTC. As protein: CASSQEGSGGNEQFF.

The V call is TRBV6-5, the J call TRBJ2-7, with TRBD2 matching 8 bases. Germline values: CDR1 MNHEY, CDR2 SVGAGI. This CDR3 is 14 amino acids long. V was pared by 2 bases and J by 4 bases, with 4 bases of the junction left unmatched. CDR3: CASSYGTRGYEQYF. For the CDR3, the DNA is TGTGCCAGCAGTTACGGGACTAGAGGGTACGAGCAGTACTTC.

This chain links TRBV7-8 with TRBJ2-5, with 16 bases identical to TRBD2. The CDR3 runs to 17 residues. J gave up 5 bases and V 4 bases, and 7 bases lay outside the gene matches. CDR1 is SGHVS and CDR2 is FQNEAQ in the germline V gene. In nucleotides, the CDR3 is TGTGCCAGCAGCTCGGGACTAGCGGGAGGGCCAGGGGAGACCCAGTACTTC. Protein product: CASSSGLAGGPGETQYF.

The CDR3 protein is CASTGLAQQETQYF. DNA of the CDR3: TGTGCCAGCACGGGACTAGCCCAACAAGAGACCCAGTACTTC. The chain recombines TRBV28 with TRBJ2-5; 9 nucleotides line up with TRBD2. V lost 7 bases to trimming and J lost 2 bases; unmatched junction nucleotides: 5. This CDR3 region has 14 residues. Germline assignment: CDR1 MDHEN and CDR2 SYDVKM.

J is TRBJ1-5 and V is TRBV6-5; no clear D. The germline V gene encodes CDR1 MNHEY and CDR2 SVGAGI. Trimming shortened V by 7 bases and J by 0 bases, and 10 bases separated the two germline ends. This CDR3 is 14 amino acids long. CDR3: CASTKVGSNQPQHF. The CDR3 bases are TGTGCCAGCACCAAAGTGGGTAGCAATCAGCCCCAGCATTTT.

The chain uses TRBV6-5 and TRBJ2-3; D is unresolved. In germline, CDR1 is MNHEY, CDR2 SVGAGI. Trimming shortened V by 2 bases and J by 14 bases, and 14 bases separated the two germline ends. CDR3 length equals 12 residues. This CDR3 reads CASSYGSAELYF. For the CDR3, the DNA is TGTGCCAGCAGTTACGGATCGGCAGAGCTGTATTTT.

V gene TRBV6-5 combines with J gene TRBJ1-5; perhaps TRBD1 as D (6 bases). Germline V gives CDR1 MNHEY, CDR2 SVGAGI. V was trimmed by 6 bases and J by 6 bases, leaving 15 bases between them. The length of the CDR3 is 14 residues. The CDR3 DNA sequence: TGTGCCAGCAGGCCAACAGGGAGGCCTCAGCCCCAGCATTTT. As protein: CASRPTGRPQPQHF.

V is TRBV19 and J is TRBJ2-5; 7 bases map to TRBD2. The germline CDR1 and CDR2 sequences are LNHDA and SQIVND (reference sequence). This CDR3 has 17 amino acids. The ends lost 4 bases at V and 5 bases at J; junction bases unmatched: 16. The CDR3 bases are TGTGCCAGTAGTACCCAGCGGGGAGGAGGGTTACAGGAGACCCAGTACTTC. Its protein is CASSTQRGGGLQETQYF.

The chain employs TRBV28 and TRBJ1-2; no definite D call. Germline V gene lookup returns CDR1 MDHEN and CDR2 SYDVKM. Trimming pared 8 bases from V and 1 base from J, leaving 5 bases between. This CDR3 region has 11 residues. The CDR3 sequence: CASSGNYGYTF. The CDR3 region has the DNA TGTGCCAGCTCTGGTAACTATGGCTACACCTTC.

The chain carries TRBV2 and TRBJ2-1; TRBD2 agrees at 10 bases. J lost 5 bases, V lost 8 bases, and 3 bases had no gene match. Germline loops: CDR1 SNHLY, CDR2 FYNNEI. The CDR3 totals 13 residues. Written as DNA, the CDR3 is TGTGCCAGCGGACTAGCGGAACACAATGAGCAGTTCTTC. Amino acids: CASGLAEHNEQFF.

The chain joins TRBV27 to TRBJ2-3; D tentatively fits TRBD1 or TRBD2 (5 bases each). V was clipped by 5 bases and J by 3 bases, with 21 bases between them. The germline CDR1 and CDR2 sequences are MNHEY and SMNVEV (reference sequence). The CDR3 extends over 17 amino acids. For the CDR3, the DNA is TGTGCCAGCAGTGAACTTCGTGGGAAGGGACGGACAGATACGCAGTATTTT. This encodes CASSELRGKGRTDTQYF.

This clone was picked up a small number of times. V is TRBV14 and J is TRBJ1-2; D call uncertain. This CDR3 contains 12 residues. V shed 4 bases and J shed 7 bases, with 10 bases lying between them. Germline CDR1 SGHDN, CDR2 FVKESK. In DNA form, the CDR3 reads TGTGCCAGCAGCCCAGGAAGGGCTGGCTACACCTTC. Amino acids: CASSPGRAGYTF.

The V gene is TRBV10-2, the J gene TRBJ1-2, with TRBD1 as a possible D gene (6 bases). The germline V and J ends were trimmed by 8 bases and 2 bases, with 15 bases remaining between them. The germline gives CDR1 WSHSY, CDR2 SAAADI. The CDR3 consists of 14 residues. CDR3 loop: CASGTGRANYGYTF. For the CDR3, the DNA is TGCGCCAGCGGTACAGGGAGGGCCAACTATGGCTACACCTTC.

This clone was seen a handful of times. The chain uses TRBV11-1 and TRBJ2-1, with 7 bases lining up with TRBD2. The length of the CDR3 is 17 residues. Germline V lookup: CDR1 SGHAT, CDR2 FQDESV (reference sequence). V gave up 3 bases and J gave up 0 bases; unmatched junction bases: 8. CDR3 bases: TGTGCCAGCAGCTTTTCGAGGACTAGAAGCTCCTACAATGAGCAGTTCTTC. This encodes CASSFSRTRSSYNEQFF.

This clone was recorded only once. The V gene is TRBV29-1, the J gene TRBJ1-3; D remains ambiguous. The CDR3 has 16 residues. CDR1 and CDR2 (germline): SQVTM, ANQGSEA. V lost 0 bases to trimming and J lost 0 bases, with 12 bases between them. CDR3 sequence reads: CSVEDSGVFSGNTIYF. Here the CDR3 DNA reads TGCAGCGTTGAAGATAGTGGGGTCTTCTCTGGAAACACCATATATTTT.

V usage is TRBV6-5 and J usage is TRBJ2-1, with D possibly TRBD1 on 6 matching bases. Germline CDR1 MNHEY, CDR2 SVGAGI. There are 16 residues in the CDR3. With 3 bases removed from V and 1 base from J, the gap between germline ends came to 13 bases. The CDR3 protein is CASSYGGRYSYNEQFF. CDR3 bases: TGTGCCAGCAGTTATGGGGGCCGATATTCCTACAATGAGCAGTTCTTC.

The CDR3 loop reads CAWKAQGGRETQYF. CDR3 bases: TGTGCCTGGAAAGCCCAGGGAGGTCGGGAGACCCAGTACTTC. This chain connects TRBV30 to TRBJ2-5; a possible D gene is TRBD2 (6 bases). Between the trimmed V and J ends, which lost 4 bases and 5 bases, there was a span of 17 bases. CDR1 and CDR2 (germline): GTSNPN, SVGIG (reference sequence). The CDR3 is 14 residues long.

This clone has more than one count but fewer than ten. CDR3 DNA: TGTGCCAGCAGCGATCCGGGACAGACGAACTATGGCTACACCTTC. Amino acid sequence: CASSDPGQTNYGYTF. The chain recombines TRBV4-2 with TRBJ1-2; the match to TRBD1 covers 7 bases. The CDR3 runs to 15 residues. Unmatched junction bases numbered 8, after V lost 5 bases and J lost 2 bases. The germline V gene has CDR1 LGHNA and CDR2 YNFKEQ.

The J gene is TRBJ2-5, the V gene TRBV11-2; D gene unclear. Trimming removed 0 bases at V and 1 base at J, with 0 bases between. Germline CDR1 SGHAT, CDR2 FQNNGV. The CDR3 consists of 12 residues. Here the CDR3 reads CASSLDQETQYF. The CDR3 nucleotides read TGTGCCAGCAGCTTAGACCAAGAGACCCAGTACTTC.